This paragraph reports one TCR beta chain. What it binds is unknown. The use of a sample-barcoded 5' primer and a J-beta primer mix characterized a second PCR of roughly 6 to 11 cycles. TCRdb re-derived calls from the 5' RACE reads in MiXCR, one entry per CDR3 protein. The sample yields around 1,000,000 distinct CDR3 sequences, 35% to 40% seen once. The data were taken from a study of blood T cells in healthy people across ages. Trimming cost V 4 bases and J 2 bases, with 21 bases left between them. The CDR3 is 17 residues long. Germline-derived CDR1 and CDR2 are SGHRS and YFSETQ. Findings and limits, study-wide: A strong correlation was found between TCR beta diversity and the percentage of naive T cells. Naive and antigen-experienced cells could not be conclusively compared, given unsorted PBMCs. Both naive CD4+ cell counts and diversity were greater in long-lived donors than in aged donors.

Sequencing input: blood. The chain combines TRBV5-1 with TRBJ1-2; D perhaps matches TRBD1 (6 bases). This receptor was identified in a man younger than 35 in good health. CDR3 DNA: TGCGCCAGCAGCCCCGGGACAAGGGCTACGGGGAACTATGGCTACACCTTC. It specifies CASSPGTRATGNYGYTF.